This T cell receptor (beta chain) comes out of a study of technical replicates of blood from a handful of donors. The protocol was immunoSEQ multiplex PCR, while the TCRdb copy is restricted to in-frame clones and leaves out a portion. This sample has 60,000 to 90,000 clones, with roughly 95% found just once. From germline, CDR1 is SGDLS and CDR2 YYNGEE. The CDR3 loop spans 16 amino acids. The J segment lost 7 bases and the V segment lost 4 bases, leaving 13 bases of the junction unmatched. The chain has TRBV9 and TRBJ2-1; 8 bases map to TRBD2. The sequenced sample consisted of T cells isolated from PBMCs. The receptor's source is a human donor in good health. In DNA form, the CDR3 reads TGTGCCAGCAGCACAACCAGCGGGAGAGGGGGTAATGAGCAGTTCTTC. Its translation: CASSTTSGRGGNEQFF.